These 20 T cell receptor beta chains originate from one sample sequenced in a study of neurological immune-mediated disorders. TCRdb fed the 5' RACE reads into MiXCR, producing one record per CDR3 protein. Among about 45,000 distinct CDR3 sequences listed, roughly 13% were seen once. Regarding time point: longitudinal time-point 3. Specimen: PBMCs. The receptor source for this set is a young man in good health.

This clonotype has ten or more counts. The CDR3 reads CSARDNYEQYF. In nucleotides, the CDR3 is TGCAGTGCTAGGGATAACTACGAGCAGTACTTC. The genes are TRBV20-1 and TRBJ2-7; no firm D call. Looked up from germline, CDR1 is DFQATT and CDR2 is SNEGSKA (reference sequence). Between the trimmed V and J ends, which lost 3 bases and 3 bases, there was a span of 6 bases. This CDR3 spans 11 amino acids.

In its sample, this clonotype was seen once. Being one base from a much bigger clone, this may be a read error. This likely comes from a read error, as the CDR3 has no conserved phenylalanine or tryptophan at its end. Written as DNA, the CDR3 is TGTGCCAGCAGCCCGGGGACGCTTGTGGCAGATACGCAGTATTAT. Residues: CASSPGTLVADTQYY. V gene TRBV7-3 combines with J gene TRBJ2-3; the D call may be TRBD1 or TRBD2 (5 bases each). Trimming took off 5 bases at V and 4 bases at J, with 16 bases between the two ends. CDR3 length equals 15 residues. The germline CDR1 and CDR2 sequences are SGHTA and FQGTGA.

This clonotype occurred many times. The genes are TRBV5-5 and TRBJ2-1; no clear D gene. The CDR3 has 17 amino acids. The V gene's germline CDR1 is SGHKS and CDR2 YYEKEE (reference sequence). V was clipped by 0 bases and J by 3 bases, with 16 bases between them. The chain's CDR3 is CASSLEVLYALYNEQFF. Here the CDR3 DNA reads TGTGCCAGCAGCTTGGAGGTCCTATATGCCCTCTACAATGAGCAGTTCTTC.

This clonotype has at least ten counts. The J gene is TRBJ1-1, the V gene TRBV20-1; 8 bases line up with TRBD1. This CDR3 region has 18 residues. From germline, CDR1 is DFQATT and CDR2 SNEGSKA (reference sequence). V was pared by 1 base and J by 0 bases, with 13 bases of the junction left unmatched. Written as DNA, the CDR3 is TGCAGTGCTAGAGTGAGGGACAGGTTATCAACGCTGAACACTGAAGCTTTCTTT. Translation gives CSARVRDRLSTLNTEAFF.

There are many counts of this clonotype. The J gene is TRBJ1-1, the V gene TRBV7-2; D is unresolved. V lost 0 bases, J lost 10 bases, and 12 bases lay in between. Germline values: CDR1 SGHTA, CDR2 FQGNSA. The CDR3 consists of 13 residues. The DNA for the CDR3 is TGTGCCAGCAGCTTAGCGCCAGCCTGGGCAGCTTTCTTT. It is translated as CASSLAPAWAAFF.

This clonotype was observed many times. The rearrangement joins TRBV6-6 to TRBJ2-1; D remains ambiguous. V was clipped by 4 bases and J by 10 bases, with 14 bases between them. CDR1 and CDR2 (germline): MNHNY, SVGAGI (reference sequence). CDR3 size: 13 residues. The CDR3 nucleotides are TGTGCCAGCAGTTCCGGTTCATTCGGGGAGCAGTTCTTC. Protein product: CASSSGSFGEQFF.

This clonotype was recorded at least ten times. The chain combines TRBV27 with TRBJ2-1; D not resolved. This CDR3 is built from 19 residues. Germline assignment: CDR1 MNHEY and CDR2 SMNVEV (reference sequence). Trimming cost V 2 bases and J 4 bases, with 24 bases left between them. This CDR3 reads CASSLEQPPTPFWYNEQFF. The CDR3 bases are TGTGCCAGCAGTTTAGAGCAACCACCGACACCCTTTTGGTACAATGAGCAGTTCTTC.

This clonotype was counted many times. This chain joins TRBV6-4 and TRBJ2-2, with 7 bases lining up with TRBD2. Germline lookup yields CDR1 MRHNA and CDR2 SNTAGT. V lost 4 bases, J lost 4 bases, and 0 bases stayed unmatched. There are 13 residues in the CDR3. The CDR3 is CASSGTSTGELFF. The CDR3 DNA sequence: TGTGCCAGCAGTGGGACTAGCACCGGGGAGCTGTTTTTT.

This clonotype was picked up many times. The chain carries TRBV10-2 and TRBJ2-7; the D is unclear. The CDR3 extends over 13 amino acids. Germline lookup yields CDR1 WSHSY and CDR2 SAAADI. Trimming shortened V by 4 bases and J by 0 bases, and 7 bases separated the two germline ends. CDR3 residues: CASSGSGSYEQYF. As DNA, the CDR3 is TGCGCCAGCAGTGGTTCAGGCTCCTACGAGCAGTACTTC.

This clonotype was seen repeatedly, ten times or more. V usage is TRBV15 and J usage is TRBJ2-2; 7 positions match TRBD2. The CDR3 has 15 residues. Trimming took 3 bases from V and 3 from J; bases not matched to a gene: 4. In germline, CDR1 is LNHNV, CDR2 YYDKDF (reference sequence). The CDR3 DNA follows: TGTGCCACCAGCAGCCCTAGCGGATACACCGGGGAGCTGTTTTTT. Encoded protein: CATSSPSGYTGELFF.

This clonotype has a count of ten or more. The chain joins TRBV28 to TRBJ2-7; TRBD2 agrees at 10 bases. The CDR3 extends over 15 amino acids. From germline, CDR1 is MDHEN and CDR2 SYDVKM. Trimming at V came to 6 bases and at J to 9 bases, leaving 14 bases not matched to a gene. In DNA, the CDR3 is TGTGCCAGCAGCTTGGAAGCGGGAGGGCCCTTCGTGCAGTACTTC. Translation gives CASSLEAGGPFVQYF.

This clonotype was counted many times. The rearrangement links TRBV20-1 to TRBJ1-5; D possibly corresponds to TRBD1 (6 bases). The CDR3 covers 15 residues. Trimming shortened V by 0 bases and J by 7 bases, and 16 bases separated the two germline ends. Germline assignment: CDR1 DFQATT and CDR2 SNEGSKA (reference sequence). The CDR3 here is CSARDPQGSGQPQHF. CDR3 bases: TGCAGTGCTAGAGATCCCCAGGGGAGCGGCCAGCCCCAGCATTTT.

This clonotype was counted at least ten times. J is TRBJ2-3 and V is TRBV7-2; TRBD1 is a possible D gene (6 bases). Germline V gives CDR1 SGHTA, CDR2 FQGNSA. The length of the CDR3 is 13 residues. The V gene lost 5 bases and the J gene lost 5 bases, with 11 bases spanning the gap. CDR3 sequence: CASSDWGRDTQYF. The CDR3, as DNA: TGTGCCAGCAGCGACTGGGGGCGAGATACGCAGTATTTT. Looking up the rest from reference TRBV7-2 and TRBJ2-3 gives the full variable domain: GAGVSQSPSNKVTEKGKDVELRCDPISGHTALYWYRQSLGQGLEFLIYFQGNSAPDKSGLPSDRFSAERTGGSVSTLTIQRTQQEDSAVYLCASSDWGRDTQYFGPGTRLTVL.

This clonotype was recorded at least ten times. This rearrangement joins TRBV18 to TRBJ1-5; 10 nucleotides line up with TRBD1. Germline values: CDR1 KGHSH, CDR2 LQKENI. CDR3 size: 13 residues. With V trimmed by 6 bases and J by 5 bases, 1 base remained unmatched. The CDR3 protein is CASSGQGDQPQHF. The CDR3 DNA reads TGTGCCAGCTCCGGACAGGGGGATCAGCCCCAGCATTTT.

This clonotype was detected many times. The chain links TRBV20-1 to TRBJ2-3, with D hard to call. In germline, CDR1 is DFQATT, CDR2 SNEGSKA (reference sequence). The CDR3 is made up of 13 amino acids. Trimming cost V 2 bases and J 10 bases, with 16 bases left between them. In nucleotides, the CDR3 is TGCAGTGCTAGAAGCCCCGATACTCTAGCGCAGTATTTT. Translating gives CSARSPDTLAQYF.

With regard to this clonotype: A read error is likely, as this CDR3 ends without the conserved phenylalanine or tryptophan. This chain connects TRBV28 to TRBJ2-5, with D perhaps given as TRBD1 or TRBD2 (5 bases each). The CDR3 has 14 amino acids. Germline V gene lookup returns CDR1 MDHEN and CDR2 SYDVKM. V was clipped by 10 bases and J by 4 bases, with 19 bases between them. CDR3 sequence: CANTLKGTVETQYL. In nucleotides, the CDR3 is TGTGCCAACACCCTGAAGGGGACGGTAGAGACCCAGTACTTA.

This clonotype was observed at least ten times. V gene TRBV20-1 combines with J gene TRBJ2-3; TRBD2 matches at 9 bases. This CDR3 comprises 14 residues. The trim removed 6 bases at V and 1 base at J, leaving 5 bases unmatched. Germline-derived CDR1 and CDR2 are DFQATT and SNEGSKA (reference sequence). The CDR3 loop is CSALAGIGTDTQYF. DNA of the CDR3: TGCAGTGCCCTAGCGGGAATCGGCACAGATACGCAGTATTTT.

This clonotype came up many times. The CDR3 here is CASSFTGNEQYF. The DNA of the CDR3 is TGTGCCAGCAGCTTTACGGGAAACGAGCAGTACTTC. The gene calls are TRBV7-2 and TRBJ2-7, with D possibly matching TRBD2 (5 bases). This CDR3 has 12 residues. Germline V gene data show CDR1 as SGHTA and CDR2 as FQGNSA. Trimming shortened V by 3 bases and J by 5 bases, and 8 bases separated the two germline ends.

This clonotype was counted at least ten times. The rearrangement uses TRBV7-2 and TRBJ2-3; TRBD1 is a possible D gene (5 bases). The V end was cut by 6 bases, the J end by 0 bases, with 19 bases between. Germline CDR1 and CDR2: SGHTA and FQGNSA. The CDR3 totals 17 residues. CDR3: CASRGRVASDSTDTQYF. CDR3 bases: TGTGCCAGCAGGGGGCGCGTGGCATCAGATAGCACAGATACGCAGTATTTT.

This clonotype was recorded at least ten times. The rearrangement joins TRBV24-1 to TRBJ2-1; TRBD2 matches 9 bases. J gave up 6 bases and V 0 bases, and 2 bases lay outside the gene matches. CDR1 and CDR2 from the germline V gene are KGHDR and SFDVKD. The CDR3 is 15 residues long. CDR3 DNA: TGTGCCACCAGTGATTTGGCGGGGGGGCCCAATGAGCAGTTCTTC. Translating it yields CATSDLAGGPNEQFF.